This T cell receptor (beta chain) was identified in a study of CD8+ T cells in alopecia areata. Germline CDR1 and CDR2: KGHSH and LQKENI. V was shortened by 2 bases and J by 5 bases, with 7 bases between the two germline ends. The CDR3 sequence is 12 residues long. Sample treatment: oral pan-JAK inhibitor, 5-10 mg twice daily. Isolated RNA was reverse transcribed into cDNA used as the sequencing template. Only in-frame clones appear in the TCRdb table, and some are missing; sequencing was by immunoSEQ multiplex PCR. The sample gives some 190,000 clones, approximately 65% of which show up once; more than 1% is in the top ten.

This sequence was found in a human donor with alopecia areata. The sequences come from CD4+ T cells sorted from blood, collected at week 44, from a patient treated with tofacitinib. The V and J genes are TRBV18 and TRBJ2-7, with D unclear. The CDR3 sequence: CASSPTVNEQYF. The CDR3 nucleotides read TGTGCCAGCTCACCAACGGTAAACGAGCAGTACTTC.